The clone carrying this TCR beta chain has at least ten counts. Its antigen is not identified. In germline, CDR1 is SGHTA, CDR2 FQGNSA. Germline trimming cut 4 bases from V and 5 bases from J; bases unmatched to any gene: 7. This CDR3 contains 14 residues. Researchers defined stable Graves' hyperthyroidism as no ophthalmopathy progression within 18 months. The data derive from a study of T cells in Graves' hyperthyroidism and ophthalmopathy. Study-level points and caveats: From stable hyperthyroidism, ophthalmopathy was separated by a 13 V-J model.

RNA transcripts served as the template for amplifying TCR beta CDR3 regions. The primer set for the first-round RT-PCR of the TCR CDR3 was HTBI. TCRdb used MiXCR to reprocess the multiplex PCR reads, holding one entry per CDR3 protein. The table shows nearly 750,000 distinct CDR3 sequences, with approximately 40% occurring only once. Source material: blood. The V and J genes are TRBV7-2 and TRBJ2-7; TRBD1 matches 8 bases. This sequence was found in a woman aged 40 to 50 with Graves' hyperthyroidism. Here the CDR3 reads CASSSRTGSNEQYF. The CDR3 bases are TGTGCCAGCAGCTCGAGGACAGGGAGCAACGAGCAGTACTTC.